These 22 T cell receptor beta chains originate from one sample sequenced in a study of blood T cell repertoires in COVID-19. Using immunoSEQ multiplex PCR, the repertoire was profiled, and TCRdb retains in-frame clones only, with some absent. This table has just over 300,000 clones, 80% to 90% appearing once. Input material: PBMCs or T cells enriched from blood (not recorded which). All receptors derive from a man younger than 45 who had recovered from COVID-19.

The chain joins TRBV4-1 to TRBJ1-4; no reliable D call. This CDR3 comprises 16 residues. Trimming took 2 bases from V and 5 from J, leaving 15 bases between them. Looked up from germline, CDR1 is MGHRA and CDR2 is YSYEKL. This CDR3 is CASSQPTRSENEKLFF. Written as DNA, the CDR3 is TGCGCCAGCAGCCAACCGACTAGAAGTGAAAATGAAAAACTGTTTTTT.

The chain has TRBV10-3 and TRBJ1-1; no definite D call. Germline CDR1 reads ENHRY; CDR2 reads SYGVKD. The CDR3 covers 11 residues. Trimming stripped 5 bases from V and 2 bases from J, with 3 bases between. DNA of the CDR3: TGTGCCATCAGTTCTAACACTGAAGCTTTCTTT. It is translated as CAISSNTEAFF.

The rearrangement joins TRBV11-2 to TRBJ1-4; D uncertain. Germline values: CDR1 SGHAT, CDR2 FQNNGV. This CDR3 region has 18 residues. V was shortened by 1 base and J by 0 bases, with 15 bases between the two germline ends. The CDR3 DNA is TGTGCCAGCAGCTTAGTGAGGTTGTCCCGACCAACTAATGAAAAACTGTTTTTT. It encodes CASSLVRLSRPTNEKLFF.

V and J are TRBV6-2 or TRBV6-3 and TRBJ2-5, with 8 bases that match TRBD1. V lost 2 bases and J lost 1; bases outside the gene matches: 6. Germline V CDR1 and CDR2: MNHEY, SVGEGT. This CDR3 has 16 residues. This CDR3 is CASSYADRGAQETQYF. The DNA for the CDR3 is TGTGCCAGCAGTTACGCAGACAGGGGTGCCCAAGAGACCCAGTACTTC.

The chain employs TRBV4-3 and TRBJ2-3; D is uncertain. Germline assignment: CDR1 LGHNA and CDR2 YSLEER. V was pared by 1 base and J by 5 bases, with 13 bases between. This CDR3 region has 15 residues. The CDR3 DNA is TGCGCCAGCAGCCAAGGTTCCCACCGAGGAGATACGCAGTATTTT. This translates into CASSQGSHRGDTQYF.

The chain carries TRBV20-1 and TRBJ1-2, with TRBD1 as a possible D gene (5 bases). This CDR3 spans 11 amino acids. The V end was cut by 5 bases, the J end by 8 bases, with 12 bases between. The germline CDR1 and CDR2 sequences are DFQATT and SNEGSKA (reference sequence). The CDR3 DNA reads TGCAGTGCTGGGGGGGTTTTGGGCTACACCTTC. It encodes CSAGGVLGYTF.

The V gene is TRBV4-2, the J gene TRBJ1-6; 9 positions match TRBD1. The germline gives CDR1 LGHNA, CDR2 YNFKEQ. This CDR3 has 16 amino acids. V lost 2 bases, J lost 5 bases, and 4 bases stayed unmatched. The DNA for the CDR3 is TGTGCCAGCAGCCAACCCGGGACAGGGCATAATTCACCCCTCCACTTT. It codes for CASSQPGTGHNSPLHF.

The gene calls are TRBV9 and TRBJ1-2; 10 positions match TRBD1. The V segment lost 3 bases and the J segment 4 bases; nucleotides outside the gene matches: 12. CDR3 size: 17 residues. The germline CDR1 and CDR2 sequences are SGDLS and YYNGEE. The CDR3 nucleotides read TGTGCCAGCAGCGCCAGTATCCCGGGACAGGGGTCCTATGGCTACACCTTC. This codes for CASSASIPGQGSYGYTF.

J is TRBJ2-5 and V is TRBV5-1; a possible D gene is TRBD1 (5 bases). V lost 0 bases and J 3 bases, leaving 6 bases between the germline ends. This CDR3 comprises 13 residues. Germline CDR1 and CDR2: SGHRS and YFSETQ. CDR3 sequence (DNA): TGCGCCAGCAGCTTGGAAGGGGAAGAGACCCAGTACTTC. Amino acid sequence: CASSLEGEETQYF.

The rearrangement uses TRBV5-1 and TRBJ1-1, with no clear D. This CDR3 has 13 amino acids. The V end lost 2 bases, the J end lost 4 bases, and 9 bases lay between the germline ends. Germline loops: CDR1 SGHRS, CDR2 YFSETQ. CDR3 bases: TGCGCCAGCAGCTTTACGGGATCCACTGAAGCTTTCTTT. Amino acids: CASSFTGSTEAFF.

V is TRBV9 and J is TRBJ1-2; no clear D. The germline V gene encodes CDR1 SGDLS and CDR2 YYNGEE. Between the trimmed V and J ends, which lost 2 bases and 2 bases, there was a span of 19 bases. This CDR3 spans 17 amino acids. CDR3 amino acids: CASSVSSRGDHNYGYTF. Here the CDR3 DNA reads TGTGCCAGCAGCGTCAGTTCTCGGGGAGACCACAACTATGGCTACACCTTC.

This clone was found once. The rearrangement links TRBV12-3 or TRBV12-4 to TRBJ1-2, with unresolved D. This CDR3 comprises 12 residues. The germline V and J ends were trimmed by 3 bases and 8 bases, with 10 bases remaining between them. DNA for the CDR3: TGTGCCAGCAGTTTTTATCTTAGCGGCTACACCTTC. Protein product: CASSFYLSGYTF.

Only one count was recorded for this clone. The chain links TRBV19 to TRBJ2-4; 9 bases align to TRBD2. With V trimmed by 4 bases and J by 7 bases, 2 bases remained unmatched. This CDR3 spans 13 amino acids. Germline values: CDR1 LNHDA, CDR2 SQIVND (reference sequence). Here the CDR3 DNA reads TGTGCCAGTAGTACGAGCGGGGGGAACATTCAGTACTTC. It codes for CASSTSGGNIQYF. The whole variable domain, filled in from reference TRBV19 and TRBJ2-4, reads DGGITQSPKYLFRKEGQNVTLSCEQNLNHDAMYWYRQDPGQGLRLIYYSQIVNDFQKGDIAEGYSVSREKKESFPLTVTSAQKNPTAFYLCASSTSGGNIQYFGAGTRLSVL.

This chain uses TRBV7-9 with TRBJ1-3; D uncertain. Per germline, CDR1 SEHNR and CDR2 FQNEAQ (reference sequence). There are 15 residues in the CDR3. V was shortened by 1 base and J by 1 base, with 8 bases between the two germline ends. The CDR3 sequence: CASSLVAPSGNTIYF. The CDR3 bases are TGTGCCAGCAGCTTAGTGGCACCTTCTGGAAACACCATATATTTT. The full variable domain, in which reference TRBV7-9 and TRBJ1-3 provide the parts outside the CDR3, is DTGVSQNPRHKITKRGQNVTFRCDPISEHNRLYWYRQTLGQGPEFLTYFQNEAQLEKSRLLSDRFSAERPKGSFSTLEIQRTEQGDSAMYLCASSLVAPSGNTIYFGEGSWLTVV.

The chain joins TRBV6-4 to TRBJ2-3; 7 bases match TRBD2. The V and J ends lost 8 bases and 4 bases, in that order; junction bases with no gene match: 12. The CDR3 sequence is 15 residues long. The germline V gene encodes CDR1 MRHNA and CDR2 SNTAGT. Here the CDR3 reads CASSLTAGVADTQYF. The DNA of the CDR3 is TGTGCCAGCTCCCTTACTGCGGGGGTGGCAGATACGCAGTATTTT.

Comment on this clone: The same CDR3 can be traced to other DNA sequences in this sample. The CDR3 loop is CASSLGQGEAFF. The CDR3 DNA follows: TGTGCCAGCAGTTTAGGGCAGGGAGAAGCTTTCTTT. The rearrangement uses TRBV12-3 or TRBV12-4 and TRBJ1-1; TRBD1 is a possible D gene (5 bases). This CDR3 has 12 amino acids. V dropped 1 base and J dropped 8 bases, with 8 bases sitting between them.

The V gene is TRBV12-3 or TRBV12-4, the J gene TRBJ1-6; tentative D call: TRBD1 (5 bases). The CDR3 is 13 residues long. V lost 6 bases, J lost 7 bases, and 10 bases lay in between. The CDR3 DNA follows: TGTGCCAGCAGCCGACAGCAAAATTCACCCCTCCACTTT. Its protein is CASSRQQNSPLHF.

The chain employs TRBV6-5 and TRBJ2-1; D unclear. This CDR3 is 13 amino acids long. Germline values: CDR1 MNHEY, CDR2 SVGAGI. Trimming cost V 6 bases and J 5 bases, with 11 bases left between them. CDR3 bases: TGTGCCAGCAGCGGGTTTAGAGACAATGAGCAGTTCTTC. Translation gives CASSGFRDNEQFF.

The CDR3 protein is CASRGGLTDTQYF. CDR3 DNA sequence: TGTGCCAGCAGAGGAGGGCTCACAGATACGCAGTATTTT. The chain links TRBV2 to TRBJ2-3; D might be TRBD2 (6 bases). The CDR3 sequence is 13 residues long. V shed 6 bases and J shed 2 bases, with 9 bases lying between them. Germline loops: CDR1 SNHLY, CDR2 FYNNEI.

The sample holds many counts of this clone. This chain joins TRBV6-1 and TRBJ2-4; TRBD2 is a possible D gene (7 bases). Germline V gene sequence: CDR1 MNHNS, CDR2 SASEGT. The CDR3 is made up of 15 amino acids. Trimming stripped 3 bases from V and 8 bases from J, with 17 bases between. This CDR3 reads CASSDSRGGVDIQYF. DNA of the CDR3: TGTGCCAGCAGTGACAGCAGGGGAGGGGTGGACATTCAGTACTTC.

This chain connects TRBV6-5 to TRBJ1-2; D may be TRBD1 (6 bases). The CDR3 contains 15 residues. Germline V gives CDR1 MNHEY, CDR2 SVGAGI. V was shortened by 6 bases and J by 2 bases, with 16 bases between the two germline ends. For the CDR3, the DNA is TGTGCCAGCAGACGACGACAGGACATAAACTATGGCTACACCTTC. Translating gives CASRRRQDINYGYTF.

A few counts support this clone. The chain has TRBV2 and TRBJ2-2; unclear D gene. V lost 2 bases to trimming and J lost 1 base, with 2 bases between them. The CDR3 is made up of 13 amino acids. Per germline, CDR1 SNHLY and CDR2 FYNNEI. CDR3 region: CASSEQNTGELFF. The DNA of the CDR3 is TGTGCCAGCAGTGAACAGAACACCGGGGAGCTGTTTTTT.